One sample yielded the 13 T cell receptor beta chains listed below, sequenced in a study of Ad26.COV2.S vaccination and SARS-CoV-2 variants. Clones were read by immunoSEQ multiplex PCR, and TCRdb kept only the in-frame ones, dropping some. This table holds some 390,000 clones, 75% to 90% found once. Described treatment: approximately 18 received Ad26.COV2.S at low or high dose, single or two shots; several received placebo; per-sample allocation not given. Vaccine and placebo recipients were sampled on day 63 after the first injection. Sample: peripheral blood, taken in a trial of Ad26.COV2.S vaccine versus placebo. These receptor sequences come from a person aged 18-65 years who received the Ad26.COV2.S COVID-19 vaccine or a placebo.

The chain recombines TRBV4-1 with TRBJ1-4; 7 nucleotides align to TRBD1. V was pared by 4 bases and J by 6 bases, with 8 bases of the junction left unmatched. The CDR3 has 15 residues. Germline values: CDR1 MGHRA, CDR2 YSYEKL. The DNA for the CDR3 is TGCGCCAGCAGCCTTCGAGACAGGGTGGATGAAAAACTGTTTTTT. It encodes CASSLRDRVDEKLFF.

This chain connects TRBV12-5 to TRBJ2-1, with 13 nucleotides matching TRBD2. V gave up 0 bases and J gave up 3 bases; unmatched junction bases: 2. Per germline, CDR1 LGHNT and CDR2 FRNRAP. CDR3 length: 17 residues. The chain's CDR3 is CASGLVTSGRSYNEQFF. The CDR3, as DNA: TGTGCTAGTGGTTTGGTGACTAGCGGGAGGAGCTACAATGAGCAGTTCTTC.

This sequence joins TRBV12-5 and TRBJ2-3; 8 bases are a match to TRBD1. This CDR3 has 14 amino acids. Germline V CDR1 and CDR2: LGHNT, FRNRAP. J lost 4 bases, V lost 7 bases, and 7 bases had no gene match. This CDR3 is CASEVRQGSDTQYF. The CDR3 bases are TGTGCTAGTGAAGTGCGACAGGGGTCAGATACGCAGTATTTT.

This clone was seen just once. CDR3 coding DNA: TGTGCCAGCGGGAGGGGACAGGGATACGAGCAGTACTTC. It translates to CASGRGQGYEQYF. This chain joins TRBV6-5 and TRBJ2-7, with 9 bases that match TRBD1. Germline V gene lookup returns CDR1 MNHEY and CDR2 SVGAGI. The CDR3 contains 13 residues. The ends lost 8 bases at V and 4 bases at J; junction bases unmatched: 6.

The CDR3, as DNA: TGCAGCGTTGGGGACTTCCACCAAGAGACCCAGTACTTC. Encoded protein: CSVGDFHQETQYF. The chain uses TRBV29-1 and TRBJ2-5, with a weak D call TRBD2 (6 bases). Per the germline V gene, CDR1 is SQVTM and CDR2 is ANQGSEA. CDR3 length equals 13 residues. The V end lost 4 bases, the J end lost 0 bases, and 9 bases lay between the germline ends.

The chain combines TRBV28 with TRBJ1-6; D is possibly TRBD1 (6 bases). Trimming pared 6 bases from V and 9 bases from J, leaving 15 bases between. This CDR3 is built from 14 residues. The germline gives CDR1 MDHEN, CDR2 SYDVKM. The CDR3 coding sequence is TGTGCCAGCAGCCCAACAGGGAACGTTTCACCCCTCCACTTT. It translates to CASSPTGNVSPLHF.

V and J are TRBV5-4 and TRBJ2-5; 14 bases match TRBD2. Trimming removed 2 bases from V and 5 bases from J; junction bases left unmatched: 8. This CDR3 has 17 residues. Germline V gene sequence: CDR1 SGHNT, CDR2 YYREEE (reference sequence). The CDR3 bases are TGTGCCAGCAGCTTACCGACTAGCGGGAGGGCGGGGGAGACCCAGTACTTC. Its translation: CASSLPTSGRAGETQYF.

This clone appeared once. This chain joins TRBV3-1 (or the pseudogene TRBV3-2) and TRBJ2-4; TRBD1 is a possible D gene (6 bases). The V gene's germline CDR1 is LGHDT and CDR2 YNNKEL (reference sequence). This CDR3 comprises 12 residues. V was pared by 1 base and J by 13 bases, with 11 bases between. The CDR3 DNA reads as TGTGCCAGCAGCCAAGGGGACATCGGCCAGTACTTC. Translation gives CASSQGDIGQYF.

CDR3 nucleotides: TGTGCCAGCACCTCTAGACTAGCGGGCTTCAATGAGCAGTTCTTC. It translates to CASTSRLAGFNEQFF. This chain uses TRBV6-5 with TRBJ2-1, with 10 bases identical to TRBD2. The CDR3 is made up of 15 amino acids. The V gene end was trimmed by 7 bases and the J gene end by 6 bases; junction bases not matched to a gene: 9. Germline CDR1 and CDR2: MNHEY and SVGAGI.

V gene TRBV4-1 combines with J gene TRBJ2-3; a possible D gene is TRBD2 (6 bases). Germline V gene lookup returns CDR1 MGHRA and CDR2 YSYEKL. The CDR3 covers 18 residues. Trimming stripped 1 base from V and 4 bases from J, with 21 bases between. DNA for the CDR3: TGCGCCAGCAGCCAAGCGTCCCGGCGACTAGTGAATCCAGATACGCAGTATTTT. It translates to CASSQASRRLVNPDTQYF.

This clone has just a few counts. The chain uses TRBV2 and TRBJ1-4; D perhaps matches TRBD1 (6 bases). CDR1 is SNHLY and CDR2 is FYNNEI in the germline V gene. Deletions cut 6 bases from V and 8 bases from J, with 16 bases between. The CDR3 has 14 residues. For the CDR3, the DNA is TGTGCCAGCAGCTATACAGGGCAAGGCGAAAAACTGTTTTTT. It yields the protein CASSYTGQGEKLFF.

The CDR3 sequence: CASSGGDSNQPQHF. In DNA, the CDR3 is TGTGCCAGTAGTGGTGGGGATAGCAATCAGCCCCAGCATTTT. The rearrangement uses TRBV19 and TRBJ1-5; D gene uncertain. The V gene's germline CDR1 is LNHDA and CDR2 SQIVND (reference sequence). The ends were cut back, 5 bases at V and 0 bases at J, with 8 bases in the middle. The CDR3 has 14 residues.

The genes are TRBV7-8 and TRBJ1-2; no clear D. This CDR3 is 12 amino acids long. V was pared by 4 bases and J by 5 bases, with 8 bases between. Germline values: CDR1 SGHVS, CDR2 FQNEAQ. DNA of the CDR3: TGTGCCAGCAGCTCGGACCTATATGGCTACACCTTC. This gives the protein CASSSDLYGYTF.